The 31 T cell receptor beta chains below come from one sample, sequenced in a study of T cell repertoires in cytomegalovirus infection. TCRdb independently ran MiXCR on the reads; one entry per CDR3 protein. In the table there are about 830,000 distinct CDR3 sequences, approximately 32% of which are singletons. No antigen is known for these receptors. The sample consisted of cultured CD8+ T cells from PBMCs, taken from culture after CMV antigen stimulation. These receptors originate from a human donor in good health (CMV status not recorded). Some clones in this sample may be carry-over from other donors' samples.

The J gene is TRBJ2-6, the V gene TRBV29-1, with D uncertain. Germline V gene sequence: CDR1 SQVTM, CDR2 ANQGSEA. V shed 4 bases and J shed 0 bases, with 13 bases lying between them. The CDR3 is made up of 16 amino acids. Written as DNA, the CDR3 is TGCAGCGTTGGATTGGTTCTGAGCTCTGGGGCCAACGTCCTGACTTTC. It translates to CSVGLVLSSGANVLTF.

The rearrangement uses TRBV10-3 and TRBJ2-4, with D possibly being TRBD1 or TRBD2 (5 bases each). The CDR3 runs to 21 residues. Looked up from germline, CDR1 is ENHRY and CDR2 is SYGVKD. The V end lost 1 base, the J end lost 0 bases, and 25 bases lay between the germline ends. This CDR3 reads CAISEFLRNRDGDLAKNIQYF. CDR3 nucleotides: TGTGCCATCAGTGAGTTTCTTAGAAACCGGGACGGCGATCTAGCCAAAAACATTCAGTACTTC.

J is TRBJ1-3 and V is TRBV6-5, with D maybe TRBD1 (6 bases). Germline V lookup: CDR1 MNHEY, CDR2 SVGAGI. Trimming shortened V by 6 bases and J by 0 bases, and 9 bases separated the two germline ends. The CDR3 loop spans 14 amino acids. The CDR3 DNA follows: TGTGCCAGCAGACAGGGAACCTCTGGAAACACCATATATTTT. This gives the protein CASRQGTSGNTIYF.

There are a few counts of this clonotype. At one boundary the junction diverges from the germline segment, which might be a read error. J is TRBJ1-4 and V is TRBV7-7; weak D call: TRBD1 (5 bases). CDR3 size: 16 residues. The V gene's germline CDR1 is SSHAT and CDR2 FNYEAQ (reference sequence). Written as DNA, the CDR3 is TGTGCTAGCAGCTTAGAGGGGTCACCTGAAGGGGAAAAACTGTTTTTT. Protein product: CASSLEGSPEGEKLFF.

This clonotype was found a few times. The chain employs TRBV19 and TRBJ2-1, with D tentatively TRBD1 or TRBD2 (5 bases each). This CDR3 has 19 amino acids. V was clipped by 5 bases and J by 2 bases, with 25 bases between them. Germline CDR1 reads LNHDA; CDR2 reads SQIVND (reference sequence). CDR3 DNA: TGTGCCAGTAGTGTTTTTTGGGGACCGACTGACAATCCCTACAATGAGCAGTTCTTC. Its protein product is CASSVFWGPTDNPYNEQFF.

The V call is TRBV6-1, the J call TRBJ2-7, with 10 bases matching TRBD1. The CDR3 is 12 amino acids. The V segment lost 11 bases and the J segment 2 bases; nucleotides outside the gene matches: 3. The germline CDR1 and CDR2 sequences are MNHNS and SASEGT. CDR3 protein: CACDRGPYEQYF. The CDR3 bases are TGTGCCTGCGACAGGGGGCCCTACGAGCAGTACTTC.

This clonotype was detected only a few times. CDR3 DNA sequence: TGTGCCAGTAGTATAGCTGCAGGGACCTCCTACGAGCAGTACTTC. Translation: CASSIAAGTSYEQYF. V and J are TRBV19 and TRBJ2-7, with D perhaps given as TRBD1 or TRBD2 (5 bases each). CDR3 length: 15 residues. With 1 base removed from V and 0 bases from J, the gap between germline ends came to 10 bases. Germline V gene data show CDR1 as LNHDA and CDR2 as SQIVND (reference sequence).

This clonotype was seen a handful of times. This chain joins TRBV7-3 and TRBJ2-3, with 8 bases fitting TRBD1. Trimming removed 3 bases from V and 7 bases from J; junction bases left unmatched: 9. This CDR3 contains 15 residues. Germline V gene data show CDR1 as SGHTA and CDR2 as FQGTGA. The CDR3 sequence is CASSFSAGGLNTQYF. The CDR3 nucleotides read TGTGCCAGCAGCTTCTCGGCAGGGGGCCTAAATACGCAGTATTTT.

This clonotype was recorded many times. The J gene is TRBJ2-7, the V gene TRBV7-9, with a weak D call TRBD1 (6 bases). Germline-derived CDR1 and CDR2 are SEHNR and FQNEAQ (reference sequence). This CDR3 is built from 15 residues. Trimming removed 2 bases at V and 3 bases at J, with 14 bases between. The CDR3 is CASSLRTGLSYEQYF. Written as DNA, the CDR3 is TGTGCCAGCAGCTTACGAACAGGGCTTAGCTACGAGCAGTACTTC.

The V gene is TRBV12-3 or TRBV12-4, the J gene TRBJ1-3, with 7 bases lining up with TRBD1. Unmatched junction bases numbered 13, after V lost 8 bases and J lost 0 bases. This CDR3 has 17 amino acids. The CDR3 DNA is TGTGCCAGCGACTTGGGTTACAGGGGCGTCTCTGGAAACACCATATATTTT. This translates into CASDLGYRGVSGNTIYF.

The table lists this clonotype with a few counts. The chain joins TRBV7-8 to TRBJ1-1, with a weak D call TRBD1 (6 bases). CDR1 SGHVS and CDR2 FQNEAQ come from the germline V gene. V lost 3 bases and J lost 3, with 11 bases in between. This CDR3 has 14 residues. The CDR3 loop is CASSFPQGYTEAFF. The CDR3 DNA is TGTGCCAGCAGCTTTCCACAGGGTTACACTGAAGCTTTCTTT.

In its sample, this clonotype was seen a few times. The chain carries TRBV7-9 and TRBJ1-4; D might be TRBD1 (5 bases). V was pared by 4 bases and J by 8 bases, with 14 bases between. The germline CDR1 and CDR2 sequences are SEHNR and FQNEAQ (reference sequence). The CDR3 totals 14 residues. This CDR3 reads CASSSAAGVEKLFF. In DNA form, the CDR3 reads TGTGCCAGCAGCTCCGCTGCGGGGGTCGAAAAACTGTTTTTT.

As for this clonotype: At one end the junction does not follow the germline gene, possibly because of a read error. The V gene is TRBV7-7, the J gene TRBJ2-3; a weak D match, TRBD2 (7 bases). The V gene's germline CDR1 is SSHAT and CDR2 FNYEAQ (reference sequence). This CDR3 comprises 16 residues. CDR3 coding DNA: TGTGCTAGCAGCTTAGCAGCGGGACACCCCACAGATACGCAGTATTTT. Translating gives CASSLAAGHPTDTQYF.

For this clonotype: In this CDR3 the conserved last residue, phenylalanine or tryptophan, is missing, so a read error is likely. The chain has TRBV4-1 and TRBJ2-1; the D gene could be TRBD1 or TRBD2 (5 bases each). CDR3 length equals 15 residues. Germline assignment: CDR1 MGHRA and CDR2 YSYEKL. V was trimmed by 0 bases and J by 5 bases, leaving 11 bases between them. The CDR3 is CASSQDRGTHNEQFY. The CDR3 bases are TGCGCCAGCAGCCAAGATAGAGGGACCCACAATGAGCAGTTCTAC.

This clonotype came up a few times. This chain links TRBV7-6 with TRBJ2-3, with 11 bases matching TRBD2. In germline, CDR1 is SGHVS, CDR2 FNYEAQ. V was clipped by 5 bases and J by 3 bases; unmatched bases: 13. The CDR3 spans 18 residues. The CDR3 region has the DNA TGTGCCAGCAGCCCCCGACTAGCGGGGAATTTTAGAACAGATACGCAGTATTTT. Amino acid sequence: CASSPRLAGNFRTDTQYF.

J is TRBJ2-5 and V is TRBV20-1; 7 bases fit TRBD2. Germline trimming cut 1 base from V and 7 bases from J; bases unmatched to any gene: 15. CDR1 and CDR2 from the germline V gene are DFQATT and SNEGSKA (reference sequence). This CDR3 comprises 16 residues. CDR3 coding DNA: TGCAGTGCTAGAGCGGGGCAGGGAGGGAGGCAATGGACCCAGTACTTC. Protein sequence: CSARAGQGGRQWTQYF.

This clonotype has just one count. The chain couples TRBV13 to TRBJ2-7; possibly TRBD1 for D (6 bases). The CDR3 length is 12 residues. V dropped 5 bases and J dropped 7 bases, with 12 bases sitting between them. The germline V gene encodes CDR1 PRHDT and CDR2 FYEKMQ (reference sequence). CDR3 DNA: TGTGCCAGCAGCCAAAACAGGGCTGAGCAGTACGTC. It yields the protein CASSQNRAEQYV.

The chain joins TRBV20-1 to TRBJ2-7; a weak D match, TRBD2 (5 bases). The germline V and J ends were trimmed by 1 base and 4 bases, with 11 bases remaining between them. CDR3 length equals 13 residues. Germline V CDR1 and CDR2: DFQATT, SNEGSKA (reference sequence). The CDR3 nucleotides are TGCAGTGCTAGAGGAAGGGAGAGATACGAGCAGTACTTC. Protein: CSARGRERYEQYF.

This clonotype was picked up a small number of times. V usage is TRBV12-3 or TRBV12-4 and J usage is TRBJ1-6; TRBD1 aligns across 8 bases. The CDR3 sequence is 16 residues long. Unmatched junction bases numbered 12, after V lost 6 bases and J lost 8 bases. Here the CDR3 reads CASSLIDGQGHSPLHF. The CDR3 DNA sequence: TGTGCCAGCAGCTTGATAGACGGACAGGGTCATTCACCCCTCCACTTT.

The chain is built from TRBV2 and TRBJ1-2; D not resolved. CDR1 and CDR2 from the germline V gene are SNHLY and FYNNEI. The CDR3 loop spans 13 amino acids. Between the trimmed V and J ends, which lost 2 bases and 7 bases, there was a span of 11 bases. This CDR3 reads CASSEMFYGGYTF. Written as DNA, the CDR3 is TGTGCCAGCAGTGAAATGTTCTACGGTGGCTACACCTTC.

This clonotype was counted at least ten times. J is TRBJ2-3 and V is TRBV7-2; possibly TRBD2 for D (7 bases). CDR1 and CDR2 from the germline V gene are SGHTA and FQGNSA. V lost 2 bases, J lost 6 bases, and 27 bases lay in between. This CDR3 has 19 residues. CDR3 region: CASSLNPWRGSGGEDTQYF. Written as DNA, the CDR3 is TGTGCCAGCAGCTTAAACCCTTGGAGAGGGTCGGGGGGCGAGGATACGCAGTATTTT.

The chain joins TRBV10-1 to TRBJ1-1; D is unresolved. In germline, CDR1 is WNHNN, CDR2 SYGVQD (reference sequence). Trimming cost V 4 bases and J 3 bases, with 9 bases left between them. The CDR3 extends over 13 amino acids. CDR3 DNA sequence: TGCGCCAGCAGTGGGGAAGGGTACACTGAAGCTTTCTTT. Residues: CASSGEGYTEAFF.

J is TRBJ2-2 and V is TRBV19; TRBD2 matches at 10 bases. The V gene end was trimmed by 6 bases and the J gene end by 0 bases; junction bases not matched to a gene: 13. The germline CDR1 and CDR2 sequences are LNHDA and SQIVND (reference sequence). CDR3 length equals 19 residues. Written as DNA, the CDR3 is TGTGCCAGTAGCTCAGCATTTCTAGCGGGGGTGACGAACACCGGGGAGCTGTTTTTT. Amino acids: CASSSAFLAGVTNTGELFF. Full variable domain (outside the CDR3, taken from reference TRBV19 and TRBJ2-2): DGGITQSPKYLFRKEGQNVTLSCEQNLNHDAMYWYRQDPGQGLRLIYYSQIVNDFQKGDIAEGYSVSREKKESFPLTVTSAQKNPTAFYLCASSSAFLAGVTNTGELFFGEGSRLTVL.

The rearrangement joins TRBV29-1 to TRBJ2-7; the match to TRBD1 covers 10 bases. From germline, CDR1 is SQVTM and CDR2 ANQGSEA. With 7 bases clipped from V and 1 base from J, the junction kept 7 bases outside the gene matches. The CDR3 is 14 residues long. The chain's CDR3 is CSGIPGQGSYEQYF. Written as DNA, the CDR3 is TGCAGCGGAATTCCGGGACAGGGGTCCTACGAGCAGTACTTC.

This clonotype came up many times. The chain is built from TRBV7-8 and TRBJ2-1; 7 bases agree with TRBD2. The length of the CDR3 is 15 residues. V was clipped by 10 bases and J by 7 bases; unmatched bases: 16. The germline gives CDR1 SGHVS, CDR2 FQNEAQ. The CDR3 loop is CATSGRGVGSNEQFF. DNA of the CDR3: TGTGCCACTTCCGGACGGGGGGTTGGTTCGAATGAGCAGTTCTTC.

J is TRBJ2-7 and V is TRBV7-6, with TRBD1 matching over 7 bases. The CDR3 contains 13 residues. CDR1 and CDR2 (germline): SGHVS, FNYEAQ. The ends lost 2 bases at V and 9 bases at J; junction bases unmatched: 7. The CDR3 spells CASSLSQGNGQYF. CDR3 in DNA: TGTGCCAGCAGCTTATCACAGGGGAACGGGCAGTACTTC.

This clonotype has a handful of counts. The V and J genes are TRBV7-9 and TRBJ2-7, with D tentatively TRBD1 or TRBD2 (5 bases each). The germline V and J ends were trimmed by 6 bases and 4 bases, with 16 bases remaining between them. Germline lookup yields CDR1 SEHNR and CDR2 FQNEAQ (reference sequence). CDR3 size: 14 residues. The CDR3, as DNA: TGTGCCAGCAGTTGGGACCGAGAACTGTACGAGCAGTACGTC. Amino acid sequence: CASSWDRELYEQYV.

The chain uses TRBV15 and TRBJ2-1; D gene ambiguous. The CDR3 length is 12 residues. The V end lost 6 bases, the J end lost 4 bases, and 7 bases lay between the germline ends. Germline values: CDR1 LNHNV, CDR2 YYDKDF (reference sequence). The CDR3 nucleotides read TGTGCCACCAGGACTGGTTACAATGAGCAGTTCTTC. Protein sequence: CATRTGYNEQFF.

This clonotype was seen more than once but under ten times. This chain uses TRBV28 with TRBJ1-6; perhaps TRBD1 as D (5 bases). Germline-derived CDR1 and CDR2 are MDHEN and SYDVKM. This CDR3 has 16 amino acids. Trimming removed 6 bases from V and 5 bases from J, with 17 bases in between. The CDR3 spells CASRHAWGRDNSPLHF. CDR3 DNA sequence: TGTGCCAGCAGACACGCGTGGGGGAGGGATAATTCACCCCTCCACTTT.

This clonotype occurred a few times. The chain links TRBV6-1 to TRBJ2-7; 7 nucleotides align to TRBD1. The CDR3 sequence is 15 residues long. Unmatched junction bases numbered 8, after V lost 4 bases and J lost 2 bases. CDR1 is MNHNS, CDR2 SASEGT, per germline. CDR3: CASSGGSGQAYEQYF. The CDR3 DNA sequence: TGTGCCAGCAGTGGTGGTTCTGGACAGGCCTACGAGCAGTACTTC.

The chain links TRBV10-3 to TRBJ2-3; 8 bases agree with TRBD2. The junction had 10 bases not matched to a gene; V was cut back by 6 bases and J by 2 bases. The germline gives CDR1 ENHRY, CDR2 SYGVKD. This CDR3 has 16 residues. DNA for the CDR3: TGTGCCATCAGGACGGGACTAGTGGGGAACACAGATACGCAGTATTTT. Encoded protein: CAIRTGLVGNTDTQYF.